The clone carrying this TCR beta chain has just a few counts. Its specificity is unknown. These data come from a study of T cells after yellow fever vaccination. General observations from the study: Among primary-vaccination clones, most reappeared after the booster, at approximately 96% for CD4 and under 90% for CD8. In FACS-sorted repertoires, abundant clonotypes from the bulk population could appear as contaminants. Few clonotypes appeared in both CD4 and CD8 compartments.

TCR cDNA was made by 5'RACE template switching, adding a universal primer site and UMIs. TCRdb analysed the 5' RACE reads with MiXCR anew, one entry per CDR3 protein. The sample includes about 400,000 distinct CDR3 sequences, approximately 5.7% seen only once; the top ten take about 15%. This CDR3 has 15 amino acids. Per germline, CDR1 SGHTA and CDR2 FQGNSA. V shed 5 bases and J shed 7 bases, with 18 bases lying between them. The TCR sequence derives from a man aged 30 to 45 who received the YFV17D yellow fever vaccine. This sequence joins TRBV7-2 and TRBJ1-5; no reliable D call. Sequences were derived from PBMCs, sampled 5 days after the yellow fever booster vaccination. In nucleotides, the CDR3 is TGTGCCAGCAGCCCTAGGGCCCTGGGATTCCAGCCCCAGCATTTT. Translating gives CASSPRALGFQPQHF. Using reference TRBV7-2 and TRBJ1-5 for the parts outside the CDR3, the full variable domain is GAGVSQSPSNKVTEKGKDVELRCDPISGHTALYWYRQSLGQGLEFLIYFQGNSAPDKSGLPSDRFSAERTGGSVSTLTIQRTQQEDSAVYLCASSPRALGFQPQHFGDGTRLSIL.